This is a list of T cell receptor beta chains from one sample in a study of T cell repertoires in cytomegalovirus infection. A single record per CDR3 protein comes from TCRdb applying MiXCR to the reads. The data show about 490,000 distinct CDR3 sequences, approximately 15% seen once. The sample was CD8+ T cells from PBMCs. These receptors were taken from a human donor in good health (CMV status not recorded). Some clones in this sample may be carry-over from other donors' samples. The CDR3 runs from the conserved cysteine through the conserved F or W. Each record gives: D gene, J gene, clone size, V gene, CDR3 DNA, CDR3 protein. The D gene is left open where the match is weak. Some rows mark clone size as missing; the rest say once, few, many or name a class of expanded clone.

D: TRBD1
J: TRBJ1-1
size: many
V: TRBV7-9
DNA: TGTGCCAGCAGCTGGGACAGGGGCACTGAAGCTTTCTTT
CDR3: CASSWDRGTEAFF

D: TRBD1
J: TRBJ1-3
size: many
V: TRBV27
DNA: TGTGCCAGCAGTTTAGCCCGGACGGGACAGGGGATTGGAAACACCATATATTTT
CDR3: CASSLARTGQGIGNTIYF

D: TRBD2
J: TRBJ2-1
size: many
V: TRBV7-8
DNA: TGTGCCAGCAGCACGGGACTAGCGGGAGGGCTAGGGTATGAGCAGTTCTTC
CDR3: CASSTGLAGGLGYEQFF

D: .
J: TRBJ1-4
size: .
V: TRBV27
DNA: TGTGCCAGCAGTTTACTAACTAATGAAAAACTGTTTTTT
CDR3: CASSLLTNEKLFF

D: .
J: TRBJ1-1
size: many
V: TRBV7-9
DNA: TGTGCCAGCAGCTTTGGGGAGACTTTTGACACTGAAGCTTTCTTT
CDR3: CASSFGETFDTEAFF

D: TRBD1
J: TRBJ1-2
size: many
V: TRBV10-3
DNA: TGTGCCATCAGTGAGAGGACAGGGGGCACTGGCTACACCTTC
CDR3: CAISERTGGTGYTF

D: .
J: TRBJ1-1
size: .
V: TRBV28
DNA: TGTGCCAGCAGTTTAATAGGAGAAGGGTTGAACACTGAAGCTTTCTTT
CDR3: CASSLIGEGLNTEAFF

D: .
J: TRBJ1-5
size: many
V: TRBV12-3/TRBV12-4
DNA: TGTGCCAGCAGCCCCGGCGGAGGGGGCAATCAGCCCCAGCATTTT
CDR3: CASSPGGGGNQPQHF

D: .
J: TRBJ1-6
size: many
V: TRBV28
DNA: TGTGCCAGCAGTTTACGGCAGGGGAGAAATTCACCCCTCCACTTT
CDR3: CASSLRQGRNSPLHF

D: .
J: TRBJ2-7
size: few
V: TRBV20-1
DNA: TGCAGTGCGGGAGCTCGGTACGAGCAGTACTTC
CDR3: CSAGARYEQYF

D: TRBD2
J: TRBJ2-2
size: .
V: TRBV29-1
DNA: TGCAGCGTCGCCGGGACTAGCGGGAACGGGGAGCTGTTTTTT
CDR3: CSVAGTSGNGELFF

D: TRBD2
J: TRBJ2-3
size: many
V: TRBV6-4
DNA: TGTGCCAGCAGTGAGGCTAGCGGGAGCACAGATACGCAGTATTTT
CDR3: CASSEASGSTDTQYF

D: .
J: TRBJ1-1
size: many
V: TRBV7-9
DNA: TGTGCCAGCAGCTACGTGGACAGACCGAACACTGAAGCTTTCTTT
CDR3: CASSYVDRPNTEAFF

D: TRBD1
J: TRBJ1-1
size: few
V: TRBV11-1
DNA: TGTGCCAGCAGCTCGGACAGGGGTGAGAACACTGAAGCTTTCTTT
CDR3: CASSSDRGENTEAFF

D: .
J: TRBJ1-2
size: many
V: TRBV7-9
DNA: TGTGCCAGCAGCTCAACCGGGACGGAATATGGCTACACCTTC
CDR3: CASSSTGTEYGYTF

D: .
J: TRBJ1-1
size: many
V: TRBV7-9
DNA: TGTGCCAGCAATACGCGGACAGACGTGGGGATCGCTGAAGCTTTCTTT
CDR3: CASNTRTDVGIAEAFF

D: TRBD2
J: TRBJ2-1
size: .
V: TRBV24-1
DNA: TGTGCCACCAGTGGTCACCGGGACAGGGGGACTAGCGGGAGTAATGAGCAGTTCTTC
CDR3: CATSGHRDRGTSGSNEQFF

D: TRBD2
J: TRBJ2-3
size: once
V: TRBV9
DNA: TGTGCCAGCAGCGCTGGACTAGCGGGAGGCCTTATCACAGATACGCAGTATTTT
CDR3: CASSAGLAGGLITDTQYF

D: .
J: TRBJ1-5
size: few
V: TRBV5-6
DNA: TGTGCCAGCAGCTTGCCTGGGGGTCCCCAGCATTTT
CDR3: CASSLPGGPQHF

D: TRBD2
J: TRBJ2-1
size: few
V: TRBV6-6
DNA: TGTGCCAGCAGTTACTCGATCACTAGCGGGAGGGCCGGGTCCTACAATGAGCAGTTCTTC
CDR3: CASSYSITSGRAGSYNEQFF

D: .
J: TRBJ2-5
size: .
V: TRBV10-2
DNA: TGCGCCACCGAGGGGGAACTAGCTTTAAGGGAGACCCAGTACTTC
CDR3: CATEGELALRETQYF

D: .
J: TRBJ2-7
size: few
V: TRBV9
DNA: TGTGCCAGCAGCGTAGAGTGGGCGGGCCCCTACGAGCAGTACTTC
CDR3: CASSVEWAGPYEQYF

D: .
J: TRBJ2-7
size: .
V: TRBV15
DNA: TGTGCCACCAGCATAGGTCAAACCTACGAGCAGTACTTC
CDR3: CATSIGQTYEQYF

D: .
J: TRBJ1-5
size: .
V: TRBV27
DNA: TGTGCCGCCGCCCCGGGGGTTGGTAGCAATCAGCCCCAGCATTTT
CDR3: CAAAPGVGSNQPQHF

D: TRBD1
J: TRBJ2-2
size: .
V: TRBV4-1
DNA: TGCGCCAGCAGCGATAACAGGGGTTACACCGGGGAGCTGTTTTTT
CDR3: CASSDNRGYTGELFF

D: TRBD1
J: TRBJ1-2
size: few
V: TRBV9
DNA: TGTGCCAGCTCCCCCCCGGGACAGGGTACCTATGGCTACACCTTC
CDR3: CASSPPGQGTYGYTF

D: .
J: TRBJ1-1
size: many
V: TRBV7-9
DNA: TGTGCCAGCAGCGCAGCCCGGGACCTATGGGGAGCTTTCTTT
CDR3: CASSAARDLWGAFF

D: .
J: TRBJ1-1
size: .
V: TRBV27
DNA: TGTGCCAGCAGTTTCCGGGGGAGGGAGGGGGAAGCTTTCTTT
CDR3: CASSFRGREGEAFF

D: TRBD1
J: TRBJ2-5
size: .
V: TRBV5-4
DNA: TGTGCCAGCAGCCCAGGACAGGGGTTAGAGATCCAGTACTTC
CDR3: CASSPGQGLEIQYF

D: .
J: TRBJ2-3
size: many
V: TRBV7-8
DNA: TGTGCCAGCAGCTTAACAATGGGACAAGTATCAGATACGCAGTATTTT
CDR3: CASSLTMGQVSDTQYF

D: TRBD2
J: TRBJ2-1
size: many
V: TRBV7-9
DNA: TGTGCCAGCAGCTCCCTTACTAGCGGGAATTACAATGAGCAGTTCTTC
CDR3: CASSSLTSGNYNEQFF

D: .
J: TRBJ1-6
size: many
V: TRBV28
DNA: TGTGCCAGCAGTTTCCGAGGGGCGGGATCACCCCTCCACTTT
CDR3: CASSFRGAGSPLHF

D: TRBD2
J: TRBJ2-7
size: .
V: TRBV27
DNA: TGTGCCAGCAGTTCGGGACTAGAGTTCGAGCAGTACTTC
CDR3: CASSSGLEFEQYF

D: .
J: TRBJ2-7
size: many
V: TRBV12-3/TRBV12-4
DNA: TGTGCCAGCAGTTTCGAAAATCGAAAGTACGAGCAGTACTTC
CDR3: CASSFENRKYEQYF

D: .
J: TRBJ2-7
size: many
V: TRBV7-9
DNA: TGTGCCAGCAGCGAACCGGGGACAAGCACTTACGAGCAGTACTTC
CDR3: CASSEPGTSTYEQYF

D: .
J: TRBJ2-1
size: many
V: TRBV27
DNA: TGTGCCAGCAGTTTATCCGCTAGGGATGAGCAGTTCTTC
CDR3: CASSLSARDEQFF

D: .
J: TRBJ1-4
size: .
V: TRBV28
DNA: TGTGCCAGCAGTTTACTAAGGGGAGAGAATGAAAAACTGTTTTTT
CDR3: CASSLLRGENEKLFF

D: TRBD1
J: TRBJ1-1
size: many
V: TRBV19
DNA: TGTGCCAGTAGCGGACAGGGGAGAACTGAAGCTTTCTTT
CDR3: CASSGQGRTEAFF

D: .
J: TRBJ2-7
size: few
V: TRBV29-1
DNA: TGCAGCGTTGAAACGGATACGGGCCGGAGCTCCTACGAGCAGTACTTC
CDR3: CSVETDTGRSSYEQYF

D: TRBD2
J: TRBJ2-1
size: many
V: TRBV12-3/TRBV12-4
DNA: TGTGCCAGCAGTTCCCCGCTGACTAGCTATGAGCAGTTCTTC
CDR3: CASSSPLTSYEQFF

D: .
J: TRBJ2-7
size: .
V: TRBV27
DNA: TGTGCCAGCAGGTCAGCTACACTACGAGATTACGAGCAGTACTTC
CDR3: CASRSATLRDYEQYF

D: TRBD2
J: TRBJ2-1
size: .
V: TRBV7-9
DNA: TGTGCCAGCAGCTCCAGTACTAGCGGGGGGAGCTCCTACAATGAGCAGTTCTTC
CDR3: CASSSSTSGGSSYNEQFF

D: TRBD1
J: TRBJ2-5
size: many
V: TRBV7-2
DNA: TGTGCCAGCAGATGGGACAGGGGGCAAGAGACCCAGTACTTC
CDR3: CASRWDRGQETQYF

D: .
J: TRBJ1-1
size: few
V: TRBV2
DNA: TGTGCCAGCAGTGACTGGGGCAAAGAAGCTTTCTTT
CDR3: CASSDWGKEAFF

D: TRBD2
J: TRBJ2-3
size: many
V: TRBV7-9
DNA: TGTGCCAGCAGCTCCCTCGTTAGCGGGAGGGCGACAGATACGCAGTATTTT
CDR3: CASSSLVSGRATDTQYF

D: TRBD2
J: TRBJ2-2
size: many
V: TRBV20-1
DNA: TGCAGTGCGCGGCTAGCGGGAAGTAACACCGGGGAGCTGTTTTTT
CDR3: CSARLAGSNTGELFF

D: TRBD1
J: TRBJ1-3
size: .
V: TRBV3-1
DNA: TGTGCCAGCAGCATCCGGACAGGCACCTCTGGAAACACCATATATTTT
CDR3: CASSIRTGTSGNTIYF

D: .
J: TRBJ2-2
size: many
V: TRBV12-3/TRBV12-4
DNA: TGTGCCAGCAGCTCTACAGAGCCGCCCACCGGGGAGCTGTTTTTT
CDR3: CASSSTEPPTGELFF

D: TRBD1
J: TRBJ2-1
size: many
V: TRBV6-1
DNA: TGTGCCAGCACCGTAAGACAGGGGGGGATCAATGAGCAGTTCTTC
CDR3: CASTVRQGGINEQFF

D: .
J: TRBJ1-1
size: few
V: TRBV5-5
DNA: TGTGCCAGCAGCTTGTCTCAGGGTTCCAACACTGAAGCTTTCTTT
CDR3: CASSLSQGSNTEAFF